This TCR beta chain was obtained from a study of cytotoxic CD8 clonotypes in ibrutinib-treated CLL. Study-level information: After a median of almost 70 months, 14 patients stayed remitted and around 12 progressed; responses had been partial in around 25 and complete in 2. The response samples were taken once patients had been treated for a median of approximately 13 months, range 6 to 36.

In the case of this clone: The antigen is not known.

Here immunoSEQ multiplex PCR was the method, and the copy in TCRdb shows in-frame clones only, minus some. This sample has 70,000 to 85,000 clones, with 80% found just once. The CDR3 contains 12 residues. Trimming left V 4 bases short and J 2 bases short, with 4 bases between. Germline V gene lookup returns CDR1 SGHTA and CDR2 FQGNSA. Findings and limits, study-wide: Clonality rose at ibrutinib response and fell back toward baseline at progression.

J is TRBJ2-3 and V is TRBV7-2; D is unresolved. This sequence was found in a human donor with chronic lymphocytic leukemia. The source was PBMCs, collected at disease progression, from a patient treated with ibrutinib. The CDR3 nucleotides are TGTGCCAGCAGCTCTAACACAGATACGCAGTATTTT. Its translation is CASSSNTDTQYF. The full variable domain, its missing parts supplied by reference TRBV7-2 and TRBJ2-3, is GAGVSQSPSNKVTEKGKDVELRCDPISGHTALYWYRQSLGQGLEFLIYFQGNSAPDKSGLPSDRFSAERTGGSVSTLTIQRTQQEDSAVYLCASSSNTDTQYFGPGTRLTVL.